This is a list of T cell receptor beta chains from one sample in a study of neurological immune-mediated disorders. TCRdb re-called the 5' RACE reads with MiXCR, one entry per CDR3 protein. There are some 60,000 distinct CDR3 sequences in the sample; roughly 3.2% occur only once, and under 3.5% lies in the top ten. Sequencing was done on a sample of PBMCs. These receptors were obtained from a woman in her twenties or thirties with multiple sclerosis. Both conserved end residues are part of each CDR3. D genes are given only for firm matches. Not all rows give a size; the values are once, few, many and, for expanded clones, a class.

NA	many	TRBV29-1	TRBJ2-1	TGCAGCGTTGAAGGGAAGAGCTCCTACAATGAGCAGTTCTTC	CSVEGKSSYNEQFF
NA	many	TRBV9	TRBJ1-1	TGTGCCAGCAGCAGGGTCCCGAACACTGAAGCTTTCTTT	CASSRVPNTEAFF
NA	many	TRBV20-1	TRBJ1-5	TGCAGTGCTAGAGATCCGGCGGACAATCAGCCCCAGCATTTT	CSARDPADNQPQHF
NA	many	TRBV4-1	TRBJ2-7	TGCGCCAGCAGCCAAGCGGGGGGCACCTACGAGCAGTACTTC	CASSQAGGTYEQYF
TRBD2	many	TRBV7-6	TRBJ2-1	TGTGCCAGCAGCGCGGGGGGATCATACAATGAGCAGTTCTTC	CASSAGGSYNEQFF
NA	few	TRBV20-1	TRBJ2-7	TGCAGTGCTAGAGACGGGGTCTCCTACGAGCAGTACTTC	CSARDGVSYEQYF
NA	many	TRBV7-2	TRBJ1-1	TGTGCCAGCAGCTTATCTTCTGGATCGAACACTGAAGCTTTCTTT	CASSLSSGSNTEAFF
NA	many	TRBV9	TRBJ1-1	TGTGCCAGCAGCGTTAACCGAGGCCCAGACATGAACACTGAAGCTTTCTTT	CASSVNRGPDMNTEAFF
TRBD1	NA	TRBV10-2	TRBJ1-6	TGCGCCAGCAGTGAGTCTAAGGGGGCGCTGGATTCACCCCTCAACTTT	CASSESKGALDSPLNF
TRBD1	many	TRBV5-1	TRBJ2-7	TGCGCCAGCAGCTTGACAGGGGGTACCTACGAGCAGTACTTC	CASSLTGGTYEQYF
NA	many	TRBV20-1	TRBJ2-1	TGCAGTGCTAGAGAACTAGCCCTCTACAATGAGCAGTTCTTC	CSARELALYNEQFF
NA	many	TRBV12-3/TRBV12-4	TRBJ1-6	TGTGCCAGCAGTTTTGACGGCAGCCTCCACTTT	CASSFDGSLHF
TRBD1	many	TRBV3-1	TRBJ1-5	TGTGCCAGCAGCCAAGGACAGGGAGGACAGCCCCAGCATTTT	CASSQGQGGQPQHF
TRBD1	many	TRBV3-1	TRBJ2-3	TGTGCCAGCAGCCAAGCCGAAGGGGGCTCTGGCACAGATACGCAGTATTTT	CASSQAEGGSGTDTQYF
NA	many	TRBV3-1	TRBJ2-7	TGTGCCAGCAGCCAAGTATCGGAGCAGTACTTC	CASSQVSEQYF
TRBD1	NA	TRBV5-1	TRBJ2-1	TGCGCCAGCAGCCCGGGACAGAACAATGAGCTGTTCTTC	CASSPGQNNELFF
TRBD1	many	TRBV28	TRBJ2-1	TGTGCCAGCACCCAGCAGGGGGTGATACCCCAGAGCTCCTACAATGAGCAGTTCTTC	CASTQQGVIPQSSYNEQFF
NA	many	TRBV20-1	TRBJ1-5	TGCAGTGCTAGACCCGGGACCGGGGGAAGCATTTTT	CSARPGTGGSIF
NA	many	TRBV7-9	TRBJ2-3	TGTGCCAGCAGCCCTACCGCGGTTCGGGCAGATACGCAGTATTTT	CASSPTAVRADTQYF
NA	many	TRBV5-1	TRBJ1-6	TGCGCCAGCAGAGCAACAGGTCCCCCTAATTCACCCCTCCACTTT	CASRATGPPNSPLHF
NA	many	TRBV7-2	TRBJ1-3	TGTGCCAGCAGCGGCCCCCCCATATATTTT	CASSGPPIYF
NA	many	TRBV11-2	TRBJ1-1	TGTGCCAGCAGCTTATCACGAGCGGTGCACACTGAAGCTTTCTTT	CASSLSRAVHTEAFF
NA	many	TRBV20-1	TRBJ1-1	TGCAGTGCTAGAGTGGGGGGCGTTAACACTGAAGCTTTCTTT	CSARVGGVNTEAFF
NA	many	TRBV5-1	TRBJ1-1	TGCGCCAGCAGCCTCCGAGGAGGGGTGACTGAAGCTTTCTTT	CASSLRGGVTEAFF
NA	many	TRBV3-1	TRBJ2-4	TGTGCCAGCAGGGGGGCCAAAAACATTCAGTACTTC	CASRGAKNIQYF
NA	many	TRBV5-1	TRBJ2-1	TGCGCCAGCAGCTTGGCCATTGGGCGGGGAAACAATGAGCAGTTCTTC	CASSLAIGRGNNEQFF
TRBD1	many	TRBV2	TRBJ1-3	TGTGCCAGCAGAGGGACAGGGGGCGCTGGAAACACCATATATTTT	CASRGTGGAGNTIYF
TRBD1	NA	TRBV5-5	TRBJ1-2	TGTGCCAGCAGCGACACAGGGGTAAAACATGGCTACACCTTC	CASSDTGVKHGYTF
NA	many	TRBV3-1	TRBJ1-6	TGTGCCAGCAGCCAAGGCGGCAGGGGTAATGGTTCACCCCTCCACTTT	CASSQGGRGNGSPLHF
NA	many	TRBV5-6	TRBJ1-5	TGTGCCAGCAGCTTGGCCGGCTGGGGAAGCAATCAGCCCCAGCATTTT	CASSLAGWGSNQPQHF
TRBD2	many	TRBV5-1	TRBJ2-5	TGCGCCAGCAGCGACTTTAAGTACTCCCGGACTAGGAGGTCACAAGAGACCCAGTACTTC	CASSDFKYSRTRRSQETQYF
NA	many	TRBV9	TRBJ2-1	TGTGCCAGCAGCGTGATGAGCCGCAATGAGCAGTTCTTC	CASSVMSRNEQFF
TRBD1	many	TRBV5-1	TRBJ1-1	TGCGCCAGCAGCCAAGACAGGGGGGAAGCTTTCTTT	CASSQDRGEAFF
NA	many	TRBV6-5	TRBJ2-2	TGTGCCAGCGGTAGGGGGGGGTACACCGGGGAGCTGTTTTTT	CASGRGGYTGELFF
NA	NA	TRBV20-1	TRBJ1-1	TGCAGCGTAAACGGGCGGCACACTGAAGCTTTCTTT	CSVNGRHTEAFF
NA	many	TRBV5-1	TRBJ1-6	TGCGCCAGCAGCTTGGACAGGGCAAATAATTCACCCCTCCACTTT	CASSLDRANNSPLHF